The rows below give T cell receptor beta chains drawn from one sample of a study of Graves' ophthalmopathy and Graves' hyperthyroidism. TCRdb itself ran the multiplex PCR reads through MiXCR, one entry per CDR3 protein. The data show hundreds of thousands of distinct CDR3 sequences, over 40% seen once. Source material: peripheral blood. These receptors were obtained from an adult man with Graves' ophthalmopathy. CDR3s include the opening cysteine and the closing phenylalanine or tryptophan. The order of the fields is D gene, J gene, clone size, V gene, CDR3 protein, CDR3 DNA. D genes are given only for firm matches. Only part of the rows carry a size: once, few, many, or a class if the clone is expanded.

.,TRBJ2-6,many,TRBV29-1,CSFRDTSGANVLTF,TGCAGCTTTCGGGACACCTCTGGGGCCAACGTCCTGACTTTC
.,TRBJ2-5,many,TRBV3-1,CASSQDASLQETQYF,TGTGCCAGCAGCCAAGATGCGTCACTACAAGAGACCCAGTACTTC
.,TRBJ2-5,many,TRBV4-1,CASSQEGVETQYF,TGCGCCAGCAGCCAAGAGGGGGTAGAGACCCAGTACTTC
TRBD1,TRBJ1-5,.,TRBV10-3,CASHGQGDQPQHF,TGTGCCAGCCATGGACAGGGGGATCAGCCCCAGCATTTT
.,TRBJ1-5,many,TRBV10-3,CAISESIYDQPQHF,TGTGCCATCAGTGAGTCCATTTACGATCAGCCCCAGCATTTT
TRBD1,TRBJ1-2,many,TRBV7-9,CASSSTGYGYTF,TGTGCCAGCAGCTCGACAGGGTACGGCTACACCTTC
.,TRBJ1-6,many,TRBV2,CASKDTHGTGPLHF,TGTGCCAGCAAAGACACTCACGGGACCGGACCCCTCCACTTT
.,TRBJ1-5,.,TRBV5-1,CATSIGRGSRGPQHF,TGCGCCACCAGCATTGGGAGGGGGAGCCGGGGGCCCCAGCATTTT
TRBD1,TRBJ2-5,.,TRBV2,CASSVDPGGGVTQYF,TGTGCCAGCAGCGTTGACCCAGGGGGTGGAGTGACCCAGTACTTC
TRBD1,TRBJ1-2,many,TRBV20-1,CSATTGLDYGYTF,TGCAGTGCCACGACAGGGTTGGACTATGGCTACACCTTC
.,TRBJ2-7,few,TRBV6-5,CASSYFGGGDEQYF,TGTGCCAGCAGTTACTTCGGGGGCGGAGACGAGCAGTACTTC